A single sample is the source of the 23 T cell receptor beta chains below, sequenced in a study of response to subunit inactivated influenza vaccine. Using its own MiXCR run on the RT-PCR reads, TCRdb lists one record per CDR3 protein. The profile shows some 500,000 distinct CDR3 sequences, roughly 25% of them singletons. The sequencing used CD4+ T cells sorted from PBMCs, collected 5 days after vaccination. These receptors came from a middle-aged man who received an inactivated influenza vaccine.

The genes are TRBV7-9 and TRBJ1-4; D is possibly TRBD1 (5 bases). Germline CDR1 and CDR2: SEHNR and FQNEAQ (reference sequence). The CDR3 length is 15 residues. The V end was cut by 3 bases, the J end by 3 bases, with 11 bases between. This CDR3 is CASSFGGSPNEKLFF. The CDR3 bases are TGTGCCAGCAGCTTCGGGGGTTCACCTAATGAAAAACTGTTTTTT. The full variable domain, completed using reference TRBV7-9 and TRBJ1-4, is DTGVSQNPRHKITKRGQNVTFRCDPISEHNRLYWYRQTLGQGPEFLTYFQNEAQLEKSRLLSDRFSAERPKGSFSTLEIQRTEQGDSAMYLCASSFGGSPNEKLFFGSGTQLSVL.

The chain couples TRBV6-2 or TRBV6-3 to TRBJ2-7; either TRBD1 or TRBD2 may fit D (6 bases each). Germline CDR1 reads MNHEY; CDR2 reads SVGEGT. Trimming removed 7 bases at V and 2 bases at J, with 15 bases between. The CDR3 contains 14 residues. This CDR3 is CASMGASVAYEQYF. The CDR3 nucleotides read TGTGCCAGCATGGGGGCTAGCGTTGCCTACGAGCAGTACTTC.

This chain joins TRBV6-2 or TRBV6-3 and TRBJ2-3; 7 positions match TRBD2. Germline V gene data show CDR1 as MNHEY and CDR2 as SVGEGT. Trimming cost V 9 bases and J 0 bases; bases outside gene matches: 3. This CDR3 region has 13 residues. CDR3 residues: CASREASTDTQYF. In DNA form, the CDR3 reads TGTGCCAGTCGGGAGGCAAGCACAGATACGCAGTATTTT.

This chain uses TRBV9 with TRBJ1-6; TRBD1 might be the D (5 bases). The CDR3 is 15 amino acids. V lost 7 bases to trimming and J lost 3 bases, with 14 bases between them. CDR1 is SGDLS, CDR2 YYNGEE, per germline. The CDR3 here is CASGGTGGYNSPLHF. CDR3 coding DNA: TGTGCCAGCGGTGGCACGGGGGGCTATAATTCACCCCTCCACTTT.

The V call is TRBV5-1, the J call TRBJ1-2; 8 positions match TRBD1. After removal of 0 bases from V and 10 bases from J, the junction contained 8 bases not matched to a gene. The CDR3 spans 14 residues. The germline V gene encodes CDR1 SGHRS and CDR2 YFSETQ. The CDR3 sequence is CASSLEGQGAVYTF. CDR3 bases: TGCGCCAGCAGCTTGGAGGGGCAGGGGGCGGTCTACACCTTC.

The V call is TRBV12-3 or TRBV12-4, the J call TRBJ2-1; the D gene is possibly TRBD2 (5 bases). V was pared by 3 bases and J by 5 bases, with 14 bases between. This CDR3 spans 15 amino acids. CDR3 in amino acids: CASSFPNVGDNEQFF. The CDR3, as DNA: TGTGCCAGCAGTTTCCCCAACGTGGGAGACAATGAGCAGTTCTTC.

In its sample, this clonotype was seen many times. V and J are TRBV12-3 or TRBV12-4 and TRBJ1-1; 8 positions match TRBD1. The CDR3 is 13 residues long. The ends lost 5 bases at V and 4 bases at J; junction bases unmatched: 3. CDR3 sequence (DNA): TGTGCCAGCAGTCAACAGGGGGGCACTGAAGCTTTCTTT. This codes for CASSQQGGTEAFF.

Many counts were recorded for this clonotype. The V gene is TRBV5-1, the J gene TRBJ2-1; D may be TRBD1 (6 bases). Germline lookup yields CDR1 SGHRS and CDR2 YFSETQ. V was trimmed by 0 bases and J by 0 bases, leaving 7 bases between them. The CDR3 sequence is 15 residues long. The CDR3 DNA is TGCGCCAGCAGCTTGGTAGGGGGCTCCTACAATGAGCAGTTCTTC. Its protein product is CASSLVGGSYNEQFF.

The V and J genes are TRBV5-1 and TRBJ2-3; 10 bases line up with TRBD2. There are 16 residues in the CDR3. CDR1 and CDR2 from the germline V gene are SGHRS and YFSETQ. V gave up 4 bases and J gave up 2 bases; unmatched junction bases: 7. The CDR3 loop reads CASSISGGGYTDTQYF. The CDR3, as DNA: TGCGCCAGCAGCATCAGCGGGGGGGGTTACACAGATACGCAGTATTTT.

The J gene is TRBJ2-5, the V gene TRBV12-3 or TRBV12-4; D uncertain. The ends were cut back, 3 bases at V and 5 bases at J, with 7 bases in the middle. This CDR3 spans 12 amino acids. CDR3 residues: CASSLSAETQYF. The CDR3 bases are TGTGCCAGCAGTTTGTCGGCGGAGACCCAGTACTTC.

The J gene is TRBJ2-3, the V gene TRBV6-1; the D call may be TRBD1 or TRBD2 (5 bases each). The CDR3 extends over 14 amino acids. From germline, CDR1 is MNHNS and CDR2 SASEGT. Trimming removed 11 bases from V and 6 bases from J, with 21 bases in between. The CDR3 spells CAGASAGGTDTQYF. The CDR3 DNA sequence: TGTGCCGGCGCTTCGGCGGGTGGGACGGATACGCAGTATTTT.

The J gene is TRBJ2-7, the V gene TRBV3-1; D remains ambiguous. This CDR3 is 13 amino acids long. The germline V gene encodes CDR1 LGHDT and CDR2 YNNKEL (reference sequence). Trimming stripped 0 bases from V and 4 bases from J, with 7 bases between. This CDR3 reads CASSQDNVYEQYF. CDR3 nucleotide sequence: TGTGCCAGCAGCCAAGATAACGTTTACGAGCAGTACTTC.

This clonotype was seen more than once but under ten times. This chain joins TRBV4-1 and TRBJ2-5; 12 bases line up with TRBD2. This CDR3 comprises 18 residues. V shed 1 base and J 1 base; nucleotides not matched to a gene: 7. In germline, CDR1 is MGHRA, CDR2 YSYEKL. The CDR3 bases are TGCGCCAGCAGCCAAGGGGGACTAGCGGGCGGAACCCAAGAGACCCAGTACTTC. Translation: CASSQGGLAGGTQETQYF.

This clonotype appeared a few times. The germline gene is not matched at one end of the junction; a read error may be the cause. The rearrangement links TRBV7-2 to TRBJ1-6, with 12 bases that match TRBD1. Germline loops: CDR1 SGHTA, CDR2 FQGNSA. This CDR3 comprises 15 residues. The CDR3 DNA reads as TGCGCCAGCAGCTTGGGACAGGGGGCCAATTCACCCCTCCACTTT. It yields the protein CASSLGQGANSPLHF. Using reference TRBV7-2 and TRBJ1-6 for the parts outside the CDR3, the full variable domain is GAGVSQSPSNKVTEKGKDVELRCDPISGHTALYWYRQSLGQGLEFLIYFQGNSAPDKSGLPSDRFSAERTGGSVSTLTIQRTQQEDSAVYLCASSLGQGANSPLHFGNGTRLTVT.

This clonotype was observed a few times. The rearrangement links TRBV7-2 to TRBJ2-2, with 7 bases aligning to TRBD1. J gave up 0 bases and V 0 bases, and 7 bases lay outside the gene matches. Per the germline V gene, CDR1 is SGHTA and CDR2 is FQGNSA. CDR3 length equals 18 residues. CDR3 DNA: TGTGCCAGCAGCTTAGCCCCCCTCGGGACAGCGAACACCGGGGAGCTGTTTTTT. Its protein is CASSLAPLGTANTGELFF. Supplemented by reference TRBV7-2 and TRBJ2-2, the full variable domain reads GAGVSQSPSNKVTEKGKDVELRCDPISGHTALYWYRQSLGQGLEFLIYFQGNSAPDKSGLPSDRFSAERTGGSVSTLTIQRTQQEDSAVYLCASSLAPLGTANTGELFFGEGSRLTVL.

This clonotype has just a few counts. The chain links TRBV12-3 or TRBV12-4 to TRBJ2-1; TRBD2 matches at 8 bases. V shed 5 bases, J shed 0 bases, and the junction held 3 bases outside the gene matches. The CDR3 consists of 15 residues. CDR3 sequence (DNA): TGTGCCAGCAGTCGGACTAGCTTCTCCTACAATGAGCAGTTCTTC. Its translation: CASSRTSFSYNEQFF.

V is TRBV18 and J is TRBJ2-7; 14 nucleotides line up with TRBD2. This CDR3 has 16 amino acids. Germline V gene lookup returns CDR1 KGHSH and CDR2 LQKENI. Losses at the gene ends were 4 bases for V and 5 bases for J; bases not matched to a gene: 7. The CDR3 sequence: CASSLLGLAGVHEQYF. DNA of the CDR3: TGTGCCAGCTCACTTCTGGGACTAGCGGGAGTCCACGAGCAGTACTTC.

This clonotype was found a few times. The chain recombines TRBV20-1 with TRBJ2-7; either TRBD1 or TRBD2 may supply D (5 bases each). V was shortened by 5 bases and J by 3 bases, with 17 bases between the two germline ends. CDR3 length: 14 amino acids. Germline V lookup: CDR1 DFQATT, CDR2 SNEGSKA (reference sequence). The CDR3 is CSAHLGRPSYEQYF. CDR3 coding DNA: TGCAGTGCTCATTTGGGACGGCCCAGCTACGAGCAGTACTTC.

This clonotype has just a few counts. The chain carries TRBV29-1 and TRBJ2-5; a possible D gene is TRBD2 (7 bases). Trimming pared 3 bases from V and 5 bases from J, leaving 19 bases between. The CDR3 contains 15 residues. Germline V gene sequence: CDR1 SQVTM, CDR2 ANQGSEA. The DNA for the CDR3 is TGCAGCGTTGATCCCAAGGGGGGGAGAGGGGAGACCCAGTACTTC. It translates to CSVDPKGGRGETQYF. The variable domain in full, with the rest retrieved from reference TRBV29-1 and TRBJ2-5, is SAVISQKPSRDICQRGTSLTIQCQVDSQVTMMFWYRQQPGQSLTLIATANQGSEATYESGFVIDKFPISRPNLTFSTLTVSNMSPEDSSIYLCSVDPKGGRGETQYFGPGTRLLVL.

This rearrangement joins TRBV5-6 to TRBJ2-7; perhaps TRBD2 as D (6 bases). Trimming cost V 2 bases and J 13 bases, with 19 bases left between them. This CDR3 has 13 amino acids. The germline CDR1 and CDR2 sequences are SGHDT and YYEEEE. The CDR3 DNA is TGTGCCAGCAGCTTACTCCGACGGGACTCGGGTTACTTC. Its protein is CASSLLRRDSGYF.

The chain links TRBV11-2 to TRBJ2-7, with unresolved D. Trimming removed 2 bases from V and 3 bases from J, with 11 bases in between. The CDR3 is made up of 14 amino acids. Germline assignment: CDR1 SGHAT and CDR2 FQNNGV. CDR3 nucleotide sequence: TGTGCCAGCAGCTTACTTGCTCTTGGCTACGAGCAGTACTTC. This codes for CASSLLALGYEQYF. Variable domain in full (rest from reference TRBV11-2 and TRBJ2-7): EAGVAQSPRYKIIEKRQSVAFWCNPISGHATLYWYQQILGQGPKLLIQFQNNGVVDDSQLPKDRFSAERLKGVDSTLKIQPAKLEDSAVYLCASSLLALGYEQYFGPGTRLTVT.

This clonotype was seen a handful of times. V and J are TRBV20-1 and TRBJ2-5, with 9 nucleotides matching TRBD2. CDR3 size: 13 residues. Germline CDR1 reads DFQATT; CDR2 reads SNEGSKA (reference sequence). Unmatched junction bases numbered 4, after V lost 3 bases and J lost 5 bases. The CDR3 protein is CSASLAGGETQYF. Written as DNA, the CDR3 is TGCAGTGCTAGTCTCGCGGGGGGGGAGACCCAGTACTTC.

This clonotype was recorded at least ten times. This chain links TRBV6-5 with TRBJ2-5, with TRBD1 as a possible D gene (6 bases). The germline gives CDR1 MNHEY, CDR2 SVGAGI. The CDR3 is 13 amino acids. The germline V and J ends were trimmed by 4 bases and 6 bases, with 12 bases remaining between them. CDR3 region: CASSSPGAQTQYF. CDR3 DNA: TGTGCCAGCAGTTCCCCAGGGGCTCAGACCCAGTACTTC.